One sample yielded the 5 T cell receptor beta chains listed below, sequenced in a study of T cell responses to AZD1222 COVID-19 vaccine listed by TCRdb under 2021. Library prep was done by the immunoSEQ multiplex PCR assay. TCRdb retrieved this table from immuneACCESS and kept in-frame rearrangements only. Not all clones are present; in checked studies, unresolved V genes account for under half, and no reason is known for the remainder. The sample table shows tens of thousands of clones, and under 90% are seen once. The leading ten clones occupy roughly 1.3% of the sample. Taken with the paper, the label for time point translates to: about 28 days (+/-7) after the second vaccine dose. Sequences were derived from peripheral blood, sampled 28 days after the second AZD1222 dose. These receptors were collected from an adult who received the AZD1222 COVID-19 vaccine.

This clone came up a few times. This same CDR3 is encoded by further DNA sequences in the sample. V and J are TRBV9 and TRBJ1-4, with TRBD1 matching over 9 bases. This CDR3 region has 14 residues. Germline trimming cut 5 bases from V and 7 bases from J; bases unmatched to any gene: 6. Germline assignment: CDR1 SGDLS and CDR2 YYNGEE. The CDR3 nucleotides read TGTGCCAGCAGTGAGGGACAGGGAGGTGAAAAACTGTTTTTT. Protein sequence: CASSEGQGGEKLFF.

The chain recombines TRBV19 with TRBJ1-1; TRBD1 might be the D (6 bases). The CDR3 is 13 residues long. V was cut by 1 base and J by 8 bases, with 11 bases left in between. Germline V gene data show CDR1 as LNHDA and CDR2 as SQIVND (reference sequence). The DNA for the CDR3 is TGTGCCAGTAGTATAGTGGCGGGGGCGGAAGCTTTCTTT. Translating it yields CASSIVAGAEAFF.

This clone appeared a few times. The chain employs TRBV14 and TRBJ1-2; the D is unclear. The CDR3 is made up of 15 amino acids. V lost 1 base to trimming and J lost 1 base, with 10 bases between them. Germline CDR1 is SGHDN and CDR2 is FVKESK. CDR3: CASSQAPDFNYGYTF. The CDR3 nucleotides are TGTGCCAGCAGCCAAGCGCCAGATTTTAACTATGGCTACACCTTC. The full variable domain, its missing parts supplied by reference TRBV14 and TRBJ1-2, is EAGVTQFPSHSVIEKGQTVTLRCDPISGHDNLYWYRRVMGKEIKFLLHFVKESKQDESGMPNNRFLAERTGGTYSTLKVQPAELEDSGVYFCASSQAPDFNYGYTFGSGTRLTVV.

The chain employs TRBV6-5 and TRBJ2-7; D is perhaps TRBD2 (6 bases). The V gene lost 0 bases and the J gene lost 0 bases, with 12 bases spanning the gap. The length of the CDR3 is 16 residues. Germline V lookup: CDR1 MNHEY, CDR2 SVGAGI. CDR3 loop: CASSYSGGASSYEQYF. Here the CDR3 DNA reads TGTGCCAGCAGTTACTCGGGCGGGGCGAGCTCCTACGAGCAGTACTTC.

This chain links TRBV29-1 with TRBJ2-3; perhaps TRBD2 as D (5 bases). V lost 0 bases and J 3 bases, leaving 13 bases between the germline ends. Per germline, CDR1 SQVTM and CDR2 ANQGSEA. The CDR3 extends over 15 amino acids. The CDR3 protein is CSVEDDEGATDTQYF. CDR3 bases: TGCAGCGTTGAAGATGACGAGGGAGCAACAGATACGCAGTATTTT.